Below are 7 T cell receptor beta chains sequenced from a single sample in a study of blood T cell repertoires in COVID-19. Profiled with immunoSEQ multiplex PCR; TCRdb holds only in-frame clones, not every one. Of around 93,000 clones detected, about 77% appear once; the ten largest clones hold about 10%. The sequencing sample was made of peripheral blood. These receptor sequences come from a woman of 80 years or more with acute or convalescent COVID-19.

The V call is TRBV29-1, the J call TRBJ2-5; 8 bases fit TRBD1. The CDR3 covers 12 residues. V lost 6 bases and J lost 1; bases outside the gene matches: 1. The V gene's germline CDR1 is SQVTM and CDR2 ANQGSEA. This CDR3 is CSVGQGQETQYF. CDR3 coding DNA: TGCAGCGTCGGACAGGGCCAAGAGACCCAGTACTTC.

Here the CDR3 DNA reads TGTGCCAGCTCACCCCGCCCACAGGTCTACGAGCAGTACTTC. Encoded protein: CASSPRPQVYEQYF. V gene TRBV18 combines with J gene TRBJ2-7; possibly TRBD1 for D (5 bases). CDR3 size: 14 residues. CDR1 is KGHSH, CDR2 LQKENI, per germline. Trimming took off 3 bases at V and 3 bases at J, with 12 bases between the two ends.

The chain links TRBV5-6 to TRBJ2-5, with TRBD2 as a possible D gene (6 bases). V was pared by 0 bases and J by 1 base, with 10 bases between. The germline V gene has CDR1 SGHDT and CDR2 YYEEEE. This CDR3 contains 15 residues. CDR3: CASSLAAGTQETQYF. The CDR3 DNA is TGTGCCAGCAGCTTGGCAGCGGGTACCCAAGAGACCCAGTACTTC.

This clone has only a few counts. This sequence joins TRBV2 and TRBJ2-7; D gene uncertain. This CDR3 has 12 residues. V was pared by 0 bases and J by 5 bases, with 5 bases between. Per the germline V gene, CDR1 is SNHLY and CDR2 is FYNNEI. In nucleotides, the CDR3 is TGTGCCAGCAGTGAAGCGAGGAACGAGCAGTACTTC. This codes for CASSEARNEQYF.

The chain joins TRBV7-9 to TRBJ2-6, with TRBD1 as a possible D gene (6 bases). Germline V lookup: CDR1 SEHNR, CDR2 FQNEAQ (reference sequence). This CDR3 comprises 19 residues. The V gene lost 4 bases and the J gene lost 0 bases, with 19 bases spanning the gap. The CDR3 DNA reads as TGTGCCAGCAGCTCCCGGCCGGGACACACGACCTCTGGGGCCAACGTCCTGACTTTC. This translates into CASSSRPGHTTSGANVLTF.

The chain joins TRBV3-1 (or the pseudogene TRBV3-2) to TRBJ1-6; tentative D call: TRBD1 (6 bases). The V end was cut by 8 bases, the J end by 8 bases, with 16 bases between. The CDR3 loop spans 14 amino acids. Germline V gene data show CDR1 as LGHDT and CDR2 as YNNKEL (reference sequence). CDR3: CASHTGTRDSPLHF. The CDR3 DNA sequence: TGTGCCAGCCATACCGGGACAAGGGATTCACCCCTCCACTTT.

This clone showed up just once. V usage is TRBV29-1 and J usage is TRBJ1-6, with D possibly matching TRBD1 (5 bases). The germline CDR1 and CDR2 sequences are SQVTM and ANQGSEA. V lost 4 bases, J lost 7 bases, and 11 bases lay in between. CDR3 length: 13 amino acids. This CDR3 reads CSVAGQENSPLHF. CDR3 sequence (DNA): TGCAGCGTTGCAGGGCAAGAGAATTCACCCCTCCACTTT.